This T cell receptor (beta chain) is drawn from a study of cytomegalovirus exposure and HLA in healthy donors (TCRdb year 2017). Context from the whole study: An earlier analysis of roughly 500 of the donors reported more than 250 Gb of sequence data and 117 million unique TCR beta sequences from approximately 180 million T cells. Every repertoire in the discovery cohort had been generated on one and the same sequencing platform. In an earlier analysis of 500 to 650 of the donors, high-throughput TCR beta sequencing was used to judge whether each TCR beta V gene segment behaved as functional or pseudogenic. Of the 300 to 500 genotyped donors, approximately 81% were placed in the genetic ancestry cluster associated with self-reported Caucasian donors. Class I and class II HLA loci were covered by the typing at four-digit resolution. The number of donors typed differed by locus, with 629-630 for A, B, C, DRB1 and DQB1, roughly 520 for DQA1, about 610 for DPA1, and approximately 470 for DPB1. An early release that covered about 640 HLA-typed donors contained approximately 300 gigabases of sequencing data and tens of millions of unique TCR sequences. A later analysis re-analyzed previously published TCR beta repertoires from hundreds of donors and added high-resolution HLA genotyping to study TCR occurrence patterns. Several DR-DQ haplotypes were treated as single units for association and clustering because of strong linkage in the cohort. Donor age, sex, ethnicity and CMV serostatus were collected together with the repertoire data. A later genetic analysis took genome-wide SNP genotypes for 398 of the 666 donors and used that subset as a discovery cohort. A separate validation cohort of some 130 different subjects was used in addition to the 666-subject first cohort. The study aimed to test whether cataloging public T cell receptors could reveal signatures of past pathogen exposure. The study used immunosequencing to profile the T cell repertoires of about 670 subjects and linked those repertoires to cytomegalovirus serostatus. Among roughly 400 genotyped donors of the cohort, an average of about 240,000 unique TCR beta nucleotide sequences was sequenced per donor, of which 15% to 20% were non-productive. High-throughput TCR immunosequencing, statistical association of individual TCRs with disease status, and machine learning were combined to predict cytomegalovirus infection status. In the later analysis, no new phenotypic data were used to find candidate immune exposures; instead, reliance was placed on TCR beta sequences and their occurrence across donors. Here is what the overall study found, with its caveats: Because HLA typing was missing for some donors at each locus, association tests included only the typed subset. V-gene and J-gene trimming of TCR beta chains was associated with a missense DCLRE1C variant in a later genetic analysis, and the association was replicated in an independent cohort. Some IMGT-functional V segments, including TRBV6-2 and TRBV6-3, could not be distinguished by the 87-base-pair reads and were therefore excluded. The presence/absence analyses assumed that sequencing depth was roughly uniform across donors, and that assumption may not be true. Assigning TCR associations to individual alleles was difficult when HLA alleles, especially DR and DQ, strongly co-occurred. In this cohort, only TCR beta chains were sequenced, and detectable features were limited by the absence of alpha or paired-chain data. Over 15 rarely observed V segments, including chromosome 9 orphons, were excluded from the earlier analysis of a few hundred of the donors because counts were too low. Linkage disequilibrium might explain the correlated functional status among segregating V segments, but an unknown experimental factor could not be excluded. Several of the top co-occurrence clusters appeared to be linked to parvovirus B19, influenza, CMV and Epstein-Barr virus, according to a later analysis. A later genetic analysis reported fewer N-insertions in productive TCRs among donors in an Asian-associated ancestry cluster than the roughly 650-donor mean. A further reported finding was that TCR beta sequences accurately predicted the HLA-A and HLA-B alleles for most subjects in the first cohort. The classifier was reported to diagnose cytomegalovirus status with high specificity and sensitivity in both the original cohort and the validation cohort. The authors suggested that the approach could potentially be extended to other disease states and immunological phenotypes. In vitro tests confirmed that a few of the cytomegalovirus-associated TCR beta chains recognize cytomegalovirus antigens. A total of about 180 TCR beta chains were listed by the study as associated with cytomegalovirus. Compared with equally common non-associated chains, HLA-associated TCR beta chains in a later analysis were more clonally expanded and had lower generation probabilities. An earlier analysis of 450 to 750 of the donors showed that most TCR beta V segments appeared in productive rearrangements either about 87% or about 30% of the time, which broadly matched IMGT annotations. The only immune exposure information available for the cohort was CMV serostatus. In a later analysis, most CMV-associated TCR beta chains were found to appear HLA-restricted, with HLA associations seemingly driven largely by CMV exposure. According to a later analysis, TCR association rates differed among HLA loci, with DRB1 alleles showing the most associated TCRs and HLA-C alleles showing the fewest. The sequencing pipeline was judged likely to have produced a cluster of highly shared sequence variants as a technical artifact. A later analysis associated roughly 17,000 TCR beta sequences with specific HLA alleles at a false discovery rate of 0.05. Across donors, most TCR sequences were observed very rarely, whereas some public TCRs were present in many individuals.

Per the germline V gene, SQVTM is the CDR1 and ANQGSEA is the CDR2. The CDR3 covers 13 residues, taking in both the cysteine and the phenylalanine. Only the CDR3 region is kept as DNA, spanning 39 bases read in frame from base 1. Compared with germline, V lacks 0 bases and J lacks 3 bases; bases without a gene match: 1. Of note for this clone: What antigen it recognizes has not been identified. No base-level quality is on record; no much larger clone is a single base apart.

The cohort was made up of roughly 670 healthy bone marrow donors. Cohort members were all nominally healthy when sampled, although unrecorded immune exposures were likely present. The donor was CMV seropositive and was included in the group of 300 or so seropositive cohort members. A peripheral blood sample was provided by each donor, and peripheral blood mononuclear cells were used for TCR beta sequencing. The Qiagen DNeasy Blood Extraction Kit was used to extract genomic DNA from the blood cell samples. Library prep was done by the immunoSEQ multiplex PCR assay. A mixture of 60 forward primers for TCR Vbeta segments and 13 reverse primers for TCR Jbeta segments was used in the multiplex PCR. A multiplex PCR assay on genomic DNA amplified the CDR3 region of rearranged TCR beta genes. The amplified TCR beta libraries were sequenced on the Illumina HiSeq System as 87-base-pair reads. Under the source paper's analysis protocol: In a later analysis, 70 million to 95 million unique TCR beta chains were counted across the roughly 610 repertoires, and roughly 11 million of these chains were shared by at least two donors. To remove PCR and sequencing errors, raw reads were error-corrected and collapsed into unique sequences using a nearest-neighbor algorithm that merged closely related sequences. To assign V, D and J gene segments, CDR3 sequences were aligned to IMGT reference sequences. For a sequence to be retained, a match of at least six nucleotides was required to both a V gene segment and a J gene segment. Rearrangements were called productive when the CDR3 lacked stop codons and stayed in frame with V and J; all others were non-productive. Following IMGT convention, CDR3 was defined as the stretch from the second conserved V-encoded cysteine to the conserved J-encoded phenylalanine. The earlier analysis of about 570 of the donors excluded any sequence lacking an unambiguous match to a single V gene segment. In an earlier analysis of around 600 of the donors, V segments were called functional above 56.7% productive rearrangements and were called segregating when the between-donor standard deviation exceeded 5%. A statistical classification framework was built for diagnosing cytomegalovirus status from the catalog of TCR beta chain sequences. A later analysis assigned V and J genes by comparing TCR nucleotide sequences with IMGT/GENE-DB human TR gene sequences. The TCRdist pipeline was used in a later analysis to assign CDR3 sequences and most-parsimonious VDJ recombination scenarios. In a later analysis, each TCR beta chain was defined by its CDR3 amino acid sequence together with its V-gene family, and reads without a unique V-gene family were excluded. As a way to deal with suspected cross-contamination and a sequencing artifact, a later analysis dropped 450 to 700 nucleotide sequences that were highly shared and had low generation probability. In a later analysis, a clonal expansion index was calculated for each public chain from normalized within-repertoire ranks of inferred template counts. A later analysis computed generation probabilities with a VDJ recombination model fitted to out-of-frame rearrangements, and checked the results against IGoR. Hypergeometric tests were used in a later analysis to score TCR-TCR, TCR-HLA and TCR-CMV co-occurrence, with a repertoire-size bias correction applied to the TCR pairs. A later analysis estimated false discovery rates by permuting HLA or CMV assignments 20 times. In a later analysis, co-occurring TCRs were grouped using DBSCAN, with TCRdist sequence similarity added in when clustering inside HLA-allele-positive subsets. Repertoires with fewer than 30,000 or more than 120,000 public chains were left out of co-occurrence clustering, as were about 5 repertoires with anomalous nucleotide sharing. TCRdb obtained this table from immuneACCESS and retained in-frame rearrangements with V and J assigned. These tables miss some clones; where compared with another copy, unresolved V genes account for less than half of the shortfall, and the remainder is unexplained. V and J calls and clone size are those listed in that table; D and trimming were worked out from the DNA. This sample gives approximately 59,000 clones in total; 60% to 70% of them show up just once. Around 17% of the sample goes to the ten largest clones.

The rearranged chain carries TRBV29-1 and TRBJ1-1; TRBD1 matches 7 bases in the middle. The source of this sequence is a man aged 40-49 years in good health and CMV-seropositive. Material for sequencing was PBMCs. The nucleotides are TGCAGCGTTGAAGAACAGGGGCACACTGAAGCTTTCTTT. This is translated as CSVEEQGHTEAFF.